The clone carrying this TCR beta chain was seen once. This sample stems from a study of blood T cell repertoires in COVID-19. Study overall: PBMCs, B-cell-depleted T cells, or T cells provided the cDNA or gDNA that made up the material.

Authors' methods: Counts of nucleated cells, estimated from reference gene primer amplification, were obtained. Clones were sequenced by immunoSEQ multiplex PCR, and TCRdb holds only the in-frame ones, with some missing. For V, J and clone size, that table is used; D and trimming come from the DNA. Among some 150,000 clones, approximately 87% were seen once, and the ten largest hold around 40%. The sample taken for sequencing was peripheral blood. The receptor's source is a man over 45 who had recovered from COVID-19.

The CDR3 sequence: CASSLAPGDPYNSPLHF. DNA for the CDR3: TGTGCCAGCAGCTTAGCTCCAGGGGACCCCTATAATTCACCCCTCCACTTT. The chain recombines TRBV7-2 with TRBJ1-6; TRBD1 might be the D (6 bases). Germline V gene data show CDR1 as SGHTA and CDR2 as FQGNSA. CDR3 length: 17 residues. V was cut by 0 bases and J by 2 bases, with 11 bases left in between.